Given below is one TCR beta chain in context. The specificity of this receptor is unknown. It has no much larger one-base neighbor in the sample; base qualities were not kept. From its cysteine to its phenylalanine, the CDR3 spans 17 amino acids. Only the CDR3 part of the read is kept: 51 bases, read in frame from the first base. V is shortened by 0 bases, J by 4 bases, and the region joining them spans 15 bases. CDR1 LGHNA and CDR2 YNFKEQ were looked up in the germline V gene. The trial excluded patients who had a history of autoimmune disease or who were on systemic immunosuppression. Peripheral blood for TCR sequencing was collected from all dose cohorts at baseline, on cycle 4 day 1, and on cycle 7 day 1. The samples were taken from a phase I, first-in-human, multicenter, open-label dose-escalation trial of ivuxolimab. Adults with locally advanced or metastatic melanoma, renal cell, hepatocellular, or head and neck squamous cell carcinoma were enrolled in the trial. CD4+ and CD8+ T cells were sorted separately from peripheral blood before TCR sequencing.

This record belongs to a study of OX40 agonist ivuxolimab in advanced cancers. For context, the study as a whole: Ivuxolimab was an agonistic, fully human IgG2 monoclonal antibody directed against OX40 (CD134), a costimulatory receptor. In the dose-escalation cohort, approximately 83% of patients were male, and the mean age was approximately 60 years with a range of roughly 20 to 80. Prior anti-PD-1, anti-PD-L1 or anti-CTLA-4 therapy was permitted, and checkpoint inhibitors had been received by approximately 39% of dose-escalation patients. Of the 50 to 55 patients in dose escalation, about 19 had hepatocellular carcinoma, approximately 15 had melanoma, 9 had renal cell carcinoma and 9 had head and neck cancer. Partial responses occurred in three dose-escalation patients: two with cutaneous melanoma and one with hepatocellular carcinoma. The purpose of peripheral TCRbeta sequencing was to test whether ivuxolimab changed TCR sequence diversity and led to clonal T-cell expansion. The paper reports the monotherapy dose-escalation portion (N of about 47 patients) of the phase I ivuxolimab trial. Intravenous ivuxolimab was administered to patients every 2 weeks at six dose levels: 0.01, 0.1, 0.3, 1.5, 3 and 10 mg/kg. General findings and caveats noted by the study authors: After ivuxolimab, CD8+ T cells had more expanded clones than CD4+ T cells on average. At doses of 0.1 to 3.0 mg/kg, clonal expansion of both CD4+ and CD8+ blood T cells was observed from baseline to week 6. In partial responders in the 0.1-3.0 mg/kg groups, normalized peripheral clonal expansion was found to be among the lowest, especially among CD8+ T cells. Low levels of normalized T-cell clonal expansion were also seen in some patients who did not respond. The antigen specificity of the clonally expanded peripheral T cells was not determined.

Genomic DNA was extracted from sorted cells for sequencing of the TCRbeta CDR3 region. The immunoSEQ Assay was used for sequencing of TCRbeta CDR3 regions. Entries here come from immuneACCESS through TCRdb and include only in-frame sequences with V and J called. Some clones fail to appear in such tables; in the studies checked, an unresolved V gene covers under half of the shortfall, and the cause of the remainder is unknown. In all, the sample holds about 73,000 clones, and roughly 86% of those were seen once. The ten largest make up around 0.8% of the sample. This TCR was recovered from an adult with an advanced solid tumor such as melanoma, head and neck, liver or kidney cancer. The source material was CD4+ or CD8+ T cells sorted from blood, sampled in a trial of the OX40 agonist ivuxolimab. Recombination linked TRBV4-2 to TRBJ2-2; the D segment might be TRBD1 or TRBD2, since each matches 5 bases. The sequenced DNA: TGTGCCAGCAGCCAAGATCAACGGGGCTGGGGCACCGGGGAGCTGTTTTTT. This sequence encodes CASSQDQRGWGTGELFF.